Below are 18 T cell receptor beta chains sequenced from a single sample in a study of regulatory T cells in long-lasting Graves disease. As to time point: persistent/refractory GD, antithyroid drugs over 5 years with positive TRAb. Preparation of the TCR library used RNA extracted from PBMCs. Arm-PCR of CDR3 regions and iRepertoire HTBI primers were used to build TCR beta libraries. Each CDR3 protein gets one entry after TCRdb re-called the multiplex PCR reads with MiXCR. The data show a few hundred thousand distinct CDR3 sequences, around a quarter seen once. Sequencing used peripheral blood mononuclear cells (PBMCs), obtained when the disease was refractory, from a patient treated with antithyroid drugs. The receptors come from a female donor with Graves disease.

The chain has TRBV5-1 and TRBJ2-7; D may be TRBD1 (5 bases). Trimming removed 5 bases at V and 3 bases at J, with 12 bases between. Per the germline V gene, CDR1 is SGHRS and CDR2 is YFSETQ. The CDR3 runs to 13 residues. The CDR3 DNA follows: TGCGCCAGCAGTTCCTCAGGGTTCTACGAGCAGTACTTC. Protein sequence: CASSSSGFYEQYF.

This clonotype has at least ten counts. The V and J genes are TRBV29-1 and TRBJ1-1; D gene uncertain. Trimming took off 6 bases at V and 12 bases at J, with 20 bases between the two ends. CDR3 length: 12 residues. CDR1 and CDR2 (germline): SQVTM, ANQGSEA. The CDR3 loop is CSVVAANSESFF. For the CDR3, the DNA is TGCAGCGTCGTAGCGGCGAATTCCGAGTCTTTCTTT.

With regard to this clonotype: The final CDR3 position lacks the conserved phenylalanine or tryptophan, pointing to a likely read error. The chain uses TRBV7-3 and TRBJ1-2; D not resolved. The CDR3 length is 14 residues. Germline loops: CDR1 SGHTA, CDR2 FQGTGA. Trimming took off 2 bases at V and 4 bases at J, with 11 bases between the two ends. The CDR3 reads CASSLELGFYGYTL. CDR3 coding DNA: TGTGCCAGCAGCTTAGAGCTGGGATTCTATGGCTACACCCTC.

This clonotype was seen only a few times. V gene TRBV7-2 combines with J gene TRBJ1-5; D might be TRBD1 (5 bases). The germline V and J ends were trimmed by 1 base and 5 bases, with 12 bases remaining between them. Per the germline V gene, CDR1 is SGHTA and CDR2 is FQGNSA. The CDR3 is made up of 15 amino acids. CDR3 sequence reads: CASSLGGIGYQPQHF. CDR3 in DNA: TGTGCCAGCAGCTTAGGGGGGATAGGTTATCAGCCCCAGCATTTT.

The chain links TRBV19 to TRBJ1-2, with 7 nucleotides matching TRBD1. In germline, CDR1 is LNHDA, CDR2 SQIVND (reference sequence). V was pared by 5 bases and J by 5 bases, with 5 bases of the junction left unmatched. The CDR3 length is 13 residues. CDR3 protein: CASSLRGRYGYTF. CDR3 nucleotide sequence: TGTGCCAGTAGTCTTAGGGGGCGGTATGGCTACACCTTC. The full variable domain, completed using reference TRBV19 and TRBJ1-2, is DGGITQSPKYLFRKEGQNVTLSCEQNLNHDAMYWYRQDPGQGLRLIYYSQIVNDFQKGDIAEGYSVSREKKESFPLTVTSAQKNPTAFYLCASSLRGRYGYTFGSGTRLTVV.

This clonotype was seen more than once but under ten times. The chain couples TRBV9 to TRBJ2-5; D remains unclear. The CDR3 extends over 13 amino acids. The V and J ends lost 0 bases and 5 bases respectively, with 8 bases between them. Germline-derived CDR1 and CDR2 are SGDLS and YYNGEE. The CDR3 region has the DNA TGTGCCAGCAGCGTAGGTCTGGGGGAGACCCAGTACTTC. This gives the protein CASSVGLGETQYF.

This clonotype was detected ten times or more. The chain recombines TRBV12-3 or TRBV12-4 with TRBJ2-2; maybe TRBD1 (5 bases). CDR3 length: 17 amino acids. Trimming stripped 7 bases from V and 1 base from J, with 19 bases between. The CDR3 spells CASTLRGSGLNTGELFF. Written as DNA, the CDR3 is TGTGCCAGCACCTTAAGGGGATCTGGGTTGAACACCGGGGAGCTGTTTTTT.

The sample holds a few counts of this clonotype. DNA for the CDR3: TGTGCCAGCAGCCTAGGGACTTCTACAGATACGCAGTATTTT. It translates to CASSLGTSTDTQYF. The chain joins TRBV7-6 to TRBJ2-3, with D tentatively TRBD2 (6 bases). There are 14 residues in the CDR3. From germline, CDR1 is SGHVS and CDR2 FNYEAQ. Trimming removed 5 bases at V and 3 bases at J, with 12 bases between.

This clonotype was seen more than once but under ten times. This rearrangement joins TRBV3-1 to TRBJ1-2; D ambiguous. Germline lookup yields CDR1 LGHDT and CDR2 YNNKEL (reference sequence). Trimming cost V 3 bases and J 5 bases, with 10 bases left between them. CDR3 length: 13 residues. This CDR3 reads CASSQPGAYGYTF. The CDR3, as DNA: TGTGCCAGCAGCCAGCCCGGCGCGTATGGCTACACCTTC.

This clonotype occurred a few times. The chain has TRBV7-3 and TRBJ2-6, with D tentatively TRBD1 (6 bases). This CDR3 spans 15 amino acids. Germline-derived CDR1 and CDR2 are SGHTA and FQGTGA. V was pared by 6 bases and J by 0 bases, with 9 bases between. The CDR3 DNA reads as TGTGCCAGCAGTCCCAGGGGCTCTGGGGCCAACGTCCTGACTTTC. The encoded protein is CASSPRGSGANVLTF. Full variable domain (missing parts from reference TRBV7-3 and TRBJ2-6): GAGVSQTPSNKVTEKGKYVELRCDPISGHTALYWYRQSLGQGPEFLIYFQGTGAADDSGLPNDRFFAVRPEGSVSTLKIQRTERGDSAVYLCASSPRGSGANVLTFGAGSRLTVL.

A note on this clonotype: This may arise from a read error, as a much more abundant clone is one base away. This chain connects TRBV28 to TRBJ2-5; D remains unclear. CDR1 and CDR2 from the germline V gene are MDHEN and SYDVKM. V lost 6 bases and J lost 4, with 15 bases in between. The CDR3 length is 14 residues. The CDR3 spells CASSFQGPRETQYF. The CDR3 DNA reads TGTGCCAGCAGCTTTCAAGGGCCCAGAGAGACCCAGTACTTC. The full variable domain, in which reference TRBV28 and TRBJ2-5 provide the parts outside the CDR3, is DVKVTQSSRYLVKRTGEKVFLECVQDMDHENMFWYRQDPGLGLRLIYFSYDVKMKEKGDIPEGYSVSREKKERFSLILESASTNQTSMYLCASSFQGPRETQYFGPGTRLLVL.

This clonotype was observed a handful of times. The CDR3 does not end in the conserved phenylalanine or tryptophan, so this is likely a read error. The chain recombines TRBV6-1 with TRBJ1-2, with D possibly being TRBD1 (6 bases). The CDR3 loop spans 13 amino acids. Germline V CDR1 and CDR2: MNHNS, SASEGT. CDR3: CASREVQGDGYTS. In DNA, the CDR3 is TGTGCCAGCAGGGAAGTACAGGGTGATGGCTACACCTCC.

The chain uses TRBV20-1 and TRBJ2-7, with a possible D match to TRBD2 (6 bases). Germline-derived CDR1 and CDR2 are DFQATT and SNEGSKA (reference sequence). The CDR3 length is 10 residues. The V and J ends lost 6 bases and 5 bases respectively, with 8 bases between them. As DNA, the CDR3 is TGCAGTGCCCCGGGAGACGAGCAGTACTTC. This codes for CSAPGDEQYF.

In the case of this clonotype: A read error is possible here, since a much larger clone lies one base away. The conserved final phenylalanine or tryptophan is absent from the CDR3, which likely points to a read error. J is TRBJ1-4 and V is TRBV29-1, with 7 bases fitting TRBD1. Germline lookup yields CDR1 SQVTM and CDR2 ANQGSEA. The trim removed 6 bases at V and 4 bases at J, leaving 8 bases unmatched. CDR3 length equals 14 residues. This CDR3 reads CSVNRGQNNEKLFL. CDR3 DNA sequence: TGCAGCGTCAATAGGGGACAGAATAATGAAAAACTGTTTCTT.

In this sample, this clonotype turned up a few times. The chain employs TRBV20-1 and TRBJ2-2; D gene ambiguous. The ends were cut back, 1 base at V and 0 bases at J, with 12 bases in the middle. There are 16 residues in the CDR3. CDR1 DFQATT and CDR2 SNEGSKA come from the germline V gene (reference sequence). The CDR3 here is CSARGRSRANTGELFF. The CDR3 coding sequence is TGCAGTGCTAGAGGAAGGTCCCGGGCGAACACCGGGGAGCTGTTTTTT.

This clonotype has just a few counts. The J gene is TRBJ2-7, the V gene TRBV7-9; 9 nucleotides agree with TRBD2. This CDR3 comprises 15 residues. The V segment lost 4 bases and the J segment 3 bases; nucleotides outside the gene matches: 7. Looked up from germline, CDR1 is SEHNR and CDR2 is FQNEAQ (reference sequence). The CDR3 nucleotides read TGTGCCAGCAGCTACTCTAGCGGGATGATCTACGAGCAGTACTTC. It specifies CASSYSSGMIYEQYF.

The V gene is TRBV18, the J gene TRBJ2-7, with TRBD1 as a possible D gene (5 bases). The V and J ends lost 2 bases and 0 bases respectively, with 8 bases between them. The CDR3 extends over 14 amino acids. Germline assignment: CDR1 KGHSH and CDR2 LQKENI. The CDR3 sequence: CASSPDSVSYEQYF. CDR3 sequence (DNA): TGTGCCAGCTCACCAGACAGTGTCTCCTACGAGCAGTACTTC.

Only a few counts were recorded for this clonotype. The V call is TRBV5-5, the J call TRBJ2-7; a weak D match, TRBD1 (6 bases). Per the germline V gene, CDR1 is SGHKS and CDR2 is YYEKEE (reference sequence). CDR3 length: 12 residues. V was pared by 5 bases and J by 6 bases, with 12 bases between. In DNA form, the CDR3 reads TGTGCCAGCAGTTTCCAGGGGACCGAGCAGTACTTC. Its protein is CASSFQGTEQYF.